This T cell receptor (beta chain) was sequenced during a study of T cell repertoires in aging, cancer and after chemotherapy. The CDR3 totals 13 residues. V lost 7 bases to trimming and J lost 9 bases, with 16 bases between them. The germline V gene has CDR1 MNHEY and CDR2 SVGEGT. Of note for this clonotype: Its antigen is still unknown.

The template was genomic DNA from peripheral blood, not RNA. Study-wide points: These repertoire data do not allow conclusions about immunological memory after chemotherapy.

TRB rearrangements spanning V, D and J were amplified using mixed TRB-A/B primers. TCRdb re-called the multiplex PCR reads through MiXCR, storing one row per CDR3 protein. The repertoire has thousands of distinct CDR3 sequences, under 35% of them found once; the top ten carry around 11%. The sequence was obtained from a human donor in good health. The sample was blood. This chain joins TRBV6-2 or TRBV6-3 and TRBJ2-1; D unclear. The CDR3 DNA sequence: TGTGCCAGCACCTCGTACAAGAGGAGTGAGCAGTTCTTC. Protein product: CASTSYKRSEQFF.